This T cell receptor beta chain stems from a study of T cells after yellow fever vaccination. The CDR3 spans 17 residues. Germline loops: CDR1 SNHLY, CDR2 FYNNEI. UMIs were added to TCR cDNA along with a universal primer site when it was made by 5'RACE template switching. TCRdb independently ran MiXCR on the 5' RACE reads; one entry per CDR3 protein. The profile shows a few hundred thousand distinct CDR3 sequences, over 5% of them singletons. General study results and limits: There was a small share of clonotypes that showed up in both the CD4 and CD8 compartments.

Details on this clonotype: Its matching antigen is unknown.

The V gene is TRBV2, the J gene TRBJ1-3, with a weak D call TRBD1 (5 bases). Material: PBMCs, obtained 5 days after the yellow fever booster vaccination. This sequence was found in a man younger than 40 who received the YFV17D yellow fever vaccine. In DNA, the CDR3 is TGTACCCTCTGCCCGGGCACGGGACCGGGCTCTGGAAACACCATATATTTT. Its protein product is CTLCPGTGPGSGNTIYF.